This TCR beta chain was identified during a study of T cell changes during pregnancy in multiple sclerosis. Profiling relied on immunoSEQ multiplex PCR, and the TCRdb table lists in-frame clones only, not all of them. The table lists 35,000 to 50,000 clones, about 87% of them singletons. V shed 1 base and J shed 6 bases, with 9 bases lying between them. Germline V lookup: CDR1 SGHVS, CDR2 FQNEAQ. This CDR3 spans 14 amino acids. The sequencing used CD4+ T cells from peripheral blood mononuclear cells, collected in the second trimester of pregnancy. This clonotype was obtained from a female donor with multiple sclerosis, enrolled in a pregnancy study. V gene TRBV7-8 combines with J gene TRBJ2-2; maybe TRBD1 (6 bases). Written as DNA, the CDR3 is TGTGCCAGCAGCTTAGTAGGGACACCCGGGGAGCTGTTTTTT. The encoded protein is CASSLVGTPGELFF.